The 30 T cell receptor beta chains listed next were all sequenced from one sample in a study of T-cell memory formation after mild COVID-19. TCRdb reprocessed the 5' RACE reads via MiXCR and lists one record per CDR3 protein. The repertoire holds around 340,000 distinct CDR3 sequences, with approximately 15% as singletons. Sequences were obtained from PBMCs or a T cell subset sorted from them (not recorded which). The receptor set was obtained from a man aged 18 to 30 who had mild COVID-19 (a few samples of this study predate the infection). Cell type and time point are not known.

In its sample, this clonotype was seen many times. The chain joins TRBV12-3 or TRBV12-4 to TRBJ2-7; D is uncertain. Trimming stripped 6 bases from V and 2 bases from J, with 11 bases between. The CDR3 covers 13 residues. CDR3 bases: TGTGCCAGCAGCATAGGACCGACCTACGAGCAGTACGTC. Protein: CASSIGPTYEQYV.

The chain employs TRBV28 and TRBJ1-1; D uncertain. Germline V gives CDR1 MDHEN, CDR2 SYDVKM. The V end was cut by 6 bases, the J end by 5 bases, with 16 bases between. CDR3 length: 14 residues. The CDR3 spells CASRLLRLDTEAFF. CDR3 bases: TGTGCCAGCAGGCTCCTCCGTCTTGATACTGAAGCTTTCTTT.

This clonotype was seen more than once but under ten times. The chain joins TRBV7-9 to TRBJ2-7, with 10 bases fitting TRBD1. V was pared by 5 bases and J by 5 bases, with 9 bases of the junction left unmatched. CDR3 length: 15 residues. Germline V lookup: CDR1 SEHNR, CDR2 FQNEAQ (reference sequence). The CDR3 is CASSVSGQGIHEQYF. The CDR3 DNA is TGTGCCAGCAGCGTTTCGGGACAGGGGATTCACGAGCAGTACTTC.

This clonotype has at least ten counts. The rearrangement uses TRBV5-1 and TRBJ2-4, with D perhaps TRBD2 (6 bases). The CDR3 runs to 14 residues. Trimming removed 2 bases at V and 8 bases at J, with 14 bases between. CDR1 is SGHRS and CDR2 is YFSETQ in the germline V gene. The CDR3 region is CASSFSGGEYIQYF. The DNA for the CDR3 is TGCGCCAGCAGCTTTTCTGGCGGGGAATACATTCAGTACTTC.

The gene calls are TRBV7-9 and TRBJ1-1, with 7 bases matching TRBD1. Germline V gives CDR1 SEHNR, CDR2 FQNEAQ (reference sequence). This CDR3 spans 16 amino acids. The V segment lost 5 bases and the J segment 0 bases; nucleotides outside the gene matches: 9. The CDR3 loop reads CASSPGGGNLNTEAFF. The CDR3 DNA follows: TGTGCCAGCAGCCCAGGGGGGGGAAATCTGAACACTGAAGCTTTCTTT.

V gene TRBV6-2 or TRBV6-3 combines with J gene TRBJ2-3; D unresolved. This CDR3 contains 19 residues. Germline-derived CDR1 and CDR2 are MNHEY and SVGEGT. V was cut by 3 bases and J by 2 bases, with 24 bases left in between. The CDR3 reads CASSYPTPLEDPSTDTQYF. CDR3 in DNA: TGTGCCAGCAGTTATCCGACCCCTTTGGAAGACCCCTCCACAGATACGCAGTATTTT.

In this sample, this clonotype turned up many times. In nucleotides, the CDR3 is TGCGCCAGCAGCCTCCTAGGGGGGGAGGAGCTGTTTTTT. Translation: CASSLLGGEELFF. V and J are TRBV5-1 and TRBJ2-2; D perhaps matches TRBD2 (7 bases). V gave up 4 bases and J gave up 10 bases, with 14 bases separating them. The CDR3 sequence is 13 residues long. Germline lookup yields CDR1 SGHRS and CDR2 YFSETQ.

This clonotype was detected ten times or more. CDR3 protein: CAIRGQGYEQYF. CDR3 nucleotides: TGTGCCATCCGGGGCCAGGGCTACGAGCAGTACTTC. The chain uses TRBV10-3 and TRBJ2-7; D tentatively reads TRBD1 or TRBD2 (5 bases each). The V end lost 8 bases, the J end lost 3 bases, and 11 bases lay between the germline ends. The length of the CDR3 is 12 residues. Per germline, CDR1 ENHRY and CDR2 SYGVKD.

The genes are TRBV20-1 and TRBJ1-1; no reliable D call. Germline V CDR1 and CDR2: DFQATT, SNEGSKA (reference sequence). The CDR3 loop spans 13 amino acids. V lost 1 base and J 0 bases, leaving 6 bases between the germline ends. DNA of the CDR3: TGCAGTGCTAGAGCTGGACTGAACACTGAAGCTTTCTTT. Translation: CSARAGLNTEAFF.

This clonotype was observed a handful of times. The chain couples TRBV4-1 to TRBJ2-5; D unclear. This CDR3 contains 15 residues. Germline loops: CDR1 MGHRA, CDR2 YSYEKL. Trimming stripped 1 base from V and 2 bases from J, with 11 bases between. CDR3 sequence reads: CASSQVGLKQETQYF. CDR3 sequence (DNA): TGCGCCAGCAGCCAAGTCGGCTTGAAGCAAGAGACCCAGTACTTC.

In this sample, this clonotype turned up a few times. CDR3 residues: CASSSRQGAFTDTQYF. DNA for the CDR3: TGTGCCAGCAGCTCCCGCCAGGGGGCGTTCACAGATACGCAGTATTTT. The gene calls are TRBV7-9 and TRBJ2-3; 8 nucleotides match TRBD1. Germline CDR1 reads SEHNR; CDR2 reads FQNEAQ (reference sequence). After removal of 4 bases from V and 2 bases from J, the junction contained 8 bases not matched to a gene. The CDR3 loop spans 16 amino acids.

This clonotype was seen many times. This chain joins TRBV5-1 and TRBJ1-1, with 8 bases identical to TRBD1. CDR1 and CDR2 (germline): SGHRS, YFSETQ. The junction had 5 bases not matched to a gene; V was cut back by 3 bases and J by 1 base. CDR3 length equals 15 residues. The CDR3 spells CASSSRGLPNTEAFF. The CDR3 nucleotides are TGCGCCAGCAGCTCCAGGGGGCTACCGAACACTGAAGCTTTCTTT.

Ten or more counts support this clonotype. This sequence joins TRBV7-2 and TRBJ2-5; either TRBD1 or TRBD2 may fit D (5 bases each). CDR1 and CDR2 from the germline V gene are SGHTA and FQGNSA. Trimming took 0 bases from V and 2 from J, leaving 10 bases between them. The CDR3 runs to 15 residues. In nucleotides, the CDR3 is TGTGCCAGCAGCTTAGCCCGGGGCGGACAAGAGACCCAGTACTTC. It specifies CASSLARGGQETQYF.

This sequence joins TRBV5-6 and TRBJ2-7; no firm D call. This CDR3 spans 14 amino acids. Germline V gene sequence: CDR1 SGHDT, CDR2 YYEEEE. Trimming left V 0 bases short and J 0 bases short, with 7 bases between. As DNA, the CDR3 is TGTGCCAGCAGCTTGGTAGGGCTCTCCTACGAGCAGTACGTC. Translation gives CASSLVGLSYEQYV.

CDR3 in amino acids: CASSGLHNEQFF. The DNA for the CDR3 is TGTGCCAGTAGCGGACTACACAATGAGCAGTTCTTC. The V and J genes are TRBV19 and TRBJ2-1; TRBD2 might be the D (6 bases). CDR1 is LNHDA, CDR2 SQIVND, per germline (reference sequence). The CDR3 is 12 residues long. V was shortened by 6 bases and J by 5 bases, with 8 bases between the two germline ends.

In its sample, this clonotype was seen many times. V gene TRBV6-4 combines with J gene TRBJ2-5; 7 positions agree with TRBD1. With V trimmed by 8 bases and J by 0 bases, 15 bases remained unmatched. Germline assignment: CDR1 MRHNA and CDR2 SNTAGT. The CDR3 is 17 amino acids. CDR3: CASAGDRQGDNQETQYF. CDR3 DNA sequence: TGTGCCAGCGCCGGGGACAGACAGGGAGATAACCAAGAGACCCAGTACTTC.

This clonotype was detected many times. J is TRBJ2-5 and V is TRBV4-3; either TRBD1 or TRBD2 may fit D (5 bases each). The length of the CDR3 is 13 residues. Between the trimmed V and J ends, which lost 0 bases and 3 bases, there was a span of 5 bases. CDR1 is LGHNA and CDR2 is YSLEER in the germline V gene. CDR3 sequence reads: CASSQEGEETQYF. The CDR3 nucleotides read TGCGCCAGCAGCCAAGAGGGGGAAGAGACCCAGTACTTC.

This clonotype occurred a few times. The chain couples TRBV6-2 or TRBV6-3 to TRBJ2-7; 7 positions agree with TRBD1. The CDR3 sequence is 14 residues long. Germline lookup yields CDR1 MNHEY and CDR2 SVGEGT. Unmatched junction bases numbered 10, after V lost 6 bases and J lost 5 bases. The CDR3 bases are TGTGCCAGCAGCGACACATACAGGGGCGACGAGCAGTACGTC. This gives the protein CASSDTYRGDEQYV.

The chain is built from TRBV6-1 and TRBJ1-5; a weak D match, TRBD1 (5 bases). CDR1 is MNHNS and CDR2 is SASEGT in the germline V gene. V lost 8 bases to trimming and J lost 4 bases, with 12 bases between them. This CDR3 spans 13 amino acids. The CDR3 coding sequence is TGTGCCAGCCACCAGGGATGGAATCAGCCCCAGCATTTT. This gives the protein CASHQGWNQPQHF.

The rearrangement links TRBV7-8 to TRBJ2-5; TRBD1 agrees at 7 bases. Germline V gene sequence: CDR1 SGHVS, CDR2 FQNEAQ. Germline trimming cut 5 bases from V and 4 bases from J; bases unmatched to any gene: 13. The CDR3 length is 16 residues. The CDR3 DNA sequence: TGTGCCAGCAGCCCTACTTACAGGGGATGGGGAGAGACCCAGTACTTC. It yields the protein CASSPTYRGWGETQYF.

In this sample, this clonotype turned up a few times. This chain connects TRBV12-3 or TRBV12-4 to TRBJ1-1; D is possibly TRBD1 (5 bases). The CDR3 runs to 15 residues. Between the trimmed V and J ends, which lost 4 bases and 0 bases, there was a span of 12 bases. The CDR3 nucleotides are TGTGCCAGCAGTTCCCCTGGGGGACTGAACACTGAAGCTTTCTTT. Translated, it gives CASSSPGGLNTEAFF.

This sequence joins TRBV5-1 and TRBJ2-1; TRBD1 matches at 11 bases. Germline-derived CDR1 and CDR2 are SGHRS and YFSETQ. The CDR3 is 16 residues long. J gave up 9 bases and V 4 bases, and 12 bases lay outside the gene matches. CDR3 sequence reads: CASSLIRDRGTGEQFF. CDR3 DNA: TGCGCCAGCAGCCTGATCCGGGACAGGGGGACCGGTGAGCAGTTCTTC.

This chain connects TRBV3-1 to TRBJ1-2, with TRBD1 as a possible D gene (5 bases). The CDR3 spans 14 residues. Germline CDR1 is LGHDT and CDR2 is YNNKEL (reference sequence). Trimming pared 1 base from V and 7 bases from J, leaving 13 bases between. The CDR3 loop is CASSQVRQGSGYTF. For the CDR3, the DNA is TGTGCCAGCAGCCAAGTAAGGCAGGGCAGTGGCTACACCTTC.

This clonotype showed up just a few times. CDR3 loop: CASSQLRLQKEQFF. The CDR3 DNA reads as TGTGCCAGCAGCCAACTGCGTCTTCAAAAGGAGCAGTTCTTC. This chain links TRBV7-2 with TRBJ2-1; D remains ambiguous. The CDR3 length is 14 residues. Trimming removed 5 bases from V and 10 bases from J, with 18 bases in between. CDR1 SGHTA and CDR2 FQGNSA come from the germline V gene.

This clonotype came up a few times. CDR3 sequence (DNA): TGCAGTGCTACCGGGGACAGGGATACGCAGTATTTT. This encodes CSATGDRDTQYF. V is TRBV20-1 and J is TRBJ2-3; 8 nucleotides line up with TRBD1. The germline V gene encodes CDR1 DFQATT and CDR2 SNEGSKA (reference sequence). The length of the CDR3 is 12 residues. V shed 4 bases and J 6 bases; nucleotides not matched to a gene: 3.

This clonotype turned up a few times. The genes are TRBV6-2 or TRBV6-3 and TRBJ2-3; 8 bases map to TRBD1. This CDR3 has 16 residues. V shed 5 bases, J shed 4 bases, and the junction held 11 bases outside the gene matches. Germline V gene data show CDR1 as MNHEY and CDR2 as SVGEGT. CDR3 in amino acids: CASSRPDRGGPDTQYF. CDR3 DNA sequence: TGTGCCAGCAGTCGCCCCGACAGGGGAGGACCAGATACGCAGTATTTT.

The chain is built from TRBV7-9 and TRBJ1-1; D is uncertain. Germline V lookup: CDR1 SEHNR, CDR2 FQNEAQ (reference sequence). V dropped 1 base and J dropped 7 bases, with 7 bases sitting between them. This CDR3 region has 12 residues. In DNA form, the CDR3 reads TGTGCCAGCAGCTTAGGCGGCCTTGAAGCTTTCTTT. Translating it yields CASSLGGLEAFF.

The sample holds a few counts of this clonotype. J is TRBJ2-7 and V is TRBV7-9; D might be TRBD1 (6 bases). The ends were cut back, 5 bases at V and 5 bases at J, with 13 bases in the middle. Per the germline V gene, CDR1 is SEHNR and CDR2 is FQNEAQ (reference sequence). The CDR3 runs to 13 residues. As DNA, the CDR3 is TGTGCCAGCAGCCGCAGGGGAGCGGACGAGCAGTACTTC. Its translation: CASSRRGADEQYF.

This clonotype was counted ten times or more. The V and J genes are TRBV7-3 and TRBJ2-3; D is ambiguous. CDR1 is SGHTA and CDR2 is FQGTGA in the germline V gene. The CDR3 is 12 residues long. The V and J ends lost 2 bases and 4 bases respectively, with 4 bases between them. This CDR3 is CASSLAPDTQYF. The CDR3 DNA is TGTGCCAGCAGCTTAGCCCCAGATACGCAGTATTTT.

This sequence joins TRBV7-2 and TRBJ2-2; TRBD1 might be the D (6 bases). Germline V gene lookup returns CDR1 SGHTA and CDR2 FQGNSA. This CDR3 is built from 12 residues. The V and J ends lost 5 bases and 11 bases respectively, with 12 bases between them. CDR3 in amino acids: CASSDNRDELFF. CDR3 nucleotide sequence: TGTGCCAGCAGCGACAACAGGGATGAGCTGTTTTTT.